Below, 32 T cell receptor beta chains from the same sample are listed, as sequenced in a study of beta chain features in type 1 diabetes. These receptors' targets are unknown. Every bit of the isolated RNA underwent reverse transcription, so sequencing read expressed TCRB transcripts. Data came from immunoSEQ multiplex PCR; TCRdb stores just in-frame clones and leaves some out. Of around 690,000 clones listed, around an eighth were seen once; the top ten hold around 0.12%. Study-wide results and caveats: In all four CD4+ subsets, TCRB CDR3 length was significantly, moderately reduced in type 1 diabetes.

The sequencing input was naive CD4+ T cells from blood. Receptors were obtained from a man aged 25-45 years with type 1 diabetes.

This clone has only a few counts. The chain is built from TRBV7-2 and TRBJ1-2; no clear D. This CDR3 comprises 16 residues. Trimming took 1 base from V and 2 from J, leaving 14 bases between them. Germline V gives CDR1 SGHTA, CDR2 FQGNSA. CDR3 in DNA: TGTGCCAGCAGCTTAGGGTTCCACGAGAAGAACTATGGCTACACCTTC. The encoded protein is CASSLGFHEKNYGYTF. The variable domain in full, with the rest retrieved from reference TRBV7-2 and TRBJ1-2, is GAGVSQSPSNKVTEKGKDVELRCDPISGHTALYWYRQSLGQGLEFLIYFQGNSAPDKSGLPSDRFSAERTGGSVSTLTIQRTQQEDSAVYLCASSLGFHEKNYGYTFGSGTRLTVV.

V gene TRBV4-1 combines with J gene TRBJ1-1; TRBD1 matches 9 bases. CDR1 is MGHRA, CDR2 YSYEKL, per germline. This CDR3 spans 16 amino acids. Trimming at V came to 3 bases and at J to 2 bases, leaving 7 bases not matched to a gene. CDR3 sequence reads: CASSHGDRVLNTEAFF. CDR3 nucleotides: TGCGCCAGCAGCCACGGGGACAGGGTGCTTAACACTGAAGCTTTCTTT.

The chain couples TRBV9 to TRBJ2-3; maybe TRBD2 (6 bases). This CDR3 contains 16 residues. V was clipped by 4 bases and J by 2 bases, with 17 bases between them. Per the germline V gene, CDR1 is SGDLS and CDR2 is YYNGEE. The CDR3, as DNA: TGTGCCAGCAGCTTGCCTGGGGGGAGCTACACAGATACGCAGTATTTT. Translation: CASSLPGGSYTDTQYF.

The chain couples TRBV6-5 to TRBJ2-5; the D gene could be TRBD1 or TRBD2 (5 bases each). Between the trimmed V and J ends, which lost 4 bases and 6 bases, there was a span of 18 bases. The CDR3 totals 15 residues. Germline CDR1 is MNHEY and CDR2 is SVGAGI. The CDR3 nucleotides are TGTGCCAGCAGTTCACAGGTCGGGGACCTTCAGACCCAGTACTTC. Translating gives CASSSQVGDLQTQYF.

The chain links TRBV7-2 to TRBJ1-5, with 7 bases matching TRBD1. This CDR3 has 15 amino acids. Germline lookup yields CDR1 SGHTA and CDR2 FQGNSA. With V trimmed by 4 bases and J by 1 base, 4 bases remained unmatched. The CDR3, as DNA: TGTGCCAGCAGCTCCGACAGGGCAAGCAATCAGCCCCAGCATTTT. Its translation is CASSSDRASNQPQHF.

J is TRBJ1-6 and V is TRBV5-1, with 9 bases lining up with TRBD1. Germline CDR1 is SGHRS and CDR2 is YFSETQ. V gave up 4 bases and J gave up 8 bases; unmatched junction bases: 4. This CDR3 region has 14 residues. The CDR3: CASSLDRGDSPLHF. The CDR3 bases are TGCGCCAGCAGCCTGGACAGGGGAGATTCACCCCTCCACTTT.

The CDR3 nucleotides are TGCGCCAGCAGCCAATCCTGGACAGGGGGTAGGGAGACCCAGTACTTC. Its translation is CASSQSWTGGRETQYF. The chain joins TRBV4-3 to TRBJ2-5; 10 bases map to TRBD1. J gave up 5 bases and V 2 bases, and 8 bases lay outside the gene matches. There are 16 residues in the CDR3. Germline lookup yields CDR1 LGHNA and CDR2 YSLEER.

This clone was observed a handful of times. DNA for the CDR3: TGTGCCAGCAGTTACGAGGGACAGGGTTACACTGAAGCTTTCTTT. It codes for CASSYEGQGYTEAFF. This chain links TRBV6-5 with TRBJ1-1, with TRBD1 matching 9 bases. The CDR3 length is 15 residues. CDR1 is MNHEY, CDR2 SVGAGI, per germline. The ends lost 2 bases at V and 3 bases at J; junction bases unmatched: 4.

This clone turned up a few times. The rearrangement joins TRBV25-1 to TRBJ2-2, with 12 bases fitting TRBD1. The CDR3 is 15 residues long. Germline V CDR1 and CDR2: MGHDK, SYGVNS. Trimming removed 6 bases from V and 5 bases from J; junction bases left unmatched: 4. The CDR3 nucleotides are TGTGCCAGCAGGGGACAGGGGGCAGGAACCGGGGAGCTGTTTTTT. Translated: CASRGQGAGTGELFF.

This clone has only a few counts. V is TRBV7-6 and J is TRBJ2-3, with D unclear. Germline V gene sequence: CDR1 SGHVS, CDR2 FNYEAQ. This CDR3 region has 15 residues. V shed 5 bases and J shed 2 bases, with 14 bases lying between them. The CDR3 nucleotides read TGTGCCAGCAGCATTAGTGGGCCCCCCACAGATACGCAGTATTTT. Translated: CASSISGPPTDTQYF. Variable domain in full (rest from reference TRBV7-6 and TRBJ2-3): GAGVSQSPRYKVTKRGQDVALRCDPISGHVSLYWYRQALGQGPEFLTYFNYEAQQDKSGLPNDRFSAERPEGSISTLTIQRTEQRDSAMYRCASSISGPPTDTQYFGPGTRLTVL.

This clone was counted only a few times. The chain recombines TRBV5-4 with TRBJ2-5, with 7 bases lining up with TRBD1. This CDR3 is built from 11 residues. J lost 3 bases, V lost 7 bases, and 0 bases had no gene match. In germline, CDR1 is SGHNT, CDR2 YYREEE (reference sequence). The CDR3 DNA is TGTGCCAGCCAGGGGGAAGAGACCCAGTACTTC. Translated, it gives CASQGEETQYF.

This clone was detected only a few times. The chain links TRBV6-6 to TRBJ1-5; D is uncertain. Trimming took off 1 base at V and 0 bases at J, with 7 bases between the two ends. Germline-derived CDR1 and CDR2 are MNHNY and SVGAGI (reference sequence). The CDR3 totals 15 residues. The chain's CDR3 is CASSYWESSNQPQHF. The CDR3 DNA is TGTGCCAGCAGTTACTGGGAGAGTAGCAATCAGCCCCAGCATTTT.

This chain uses TRBV2 with TRBJ1-4, with D unclear. The CDR3 runs 15 residues. The V and J ends lost 6 bases and 0 bases respectively, with 11 bases between them. Germline V gives CDR1 SNHLY, CDR2 FYNNEI. This CDR3 is CASRGAEATNEKLFF. The DNA of the CDR3 is TGTGCCAGCAGGGGAGCAGAAGCAACTAATGAAAAACTGTTTTTT.

A few counts support this clone. V and J are TRBV29-1 and TRBJ2-3; possible D gene TRBD2, 7 bases. V lost 6 bases and J 0 bases, leaving 13 bases between the germline ends. The CDR3 loop spans 14 amino acids. Germline V gene lookup returns CDR1 SQVTM and CDR2 ANQGSEA. The CDR3 loop is CSVMGGASTDTQYF. CDR3 bases: TGCAGCGTGATGGGGGGGGCTAGCACAGATACGCAGTATTTT.

In its sample, this clone was seen a few times. This chain joins TRBV11-3 and TRBJ2-1; D ambiguous. The CDR3 is 14 residues long. V lost 3 bases and J lost 0, with 6 bases in between. CDR1 SGHNT and CDR2 YENEEA come from the germline V gene. The CDR3 loop is CASSFSSSYNEQFF. The DNA for the CDR3 is TGTGCCAGCAGCTTCTCAAGCTCCTACAATGAGCAGTTCTTC.

This clone was counted a few times. This chain uses TRBV7-2 with TRBJ2-2; D remains ambiguous. The CDR3 runs 14 residues. V lost 0 bases and J 3 bases, leaving 5 bases between the germline ends. Germline lookup yields CDR1 SGHTA and CDR2 FQGNSA. This chain's CDR3 is CASSLAAYTGELFF. The CDR3 region has the DNA TGTGCCAGCAGCTTAGCGGCGTACACCGGGGAGCTGTTTTTT.

The CDR3 reads CASSPRAKTQINYGYTF. The CDR3 coding sequence is TGTGCCAGCAGCCCAAGGGCCAAAACCCAGATTAACTATGGCTACACCTTC. The gene calls are TRBV13 and TRBJ1-2; D remains ambiguous. CDR3 length: 17 residues. Trimming took 5 bases from V and 1 from J, leaving 20 bases between them. Germline-derived CDR1 and CDR2 are PRHDT and FYEKMQ (reference sequence).

In its sample, this clone was seen a few times. The rearrangement joins TRBV9 to TRBJ2-7; TRBD2 is a possible D gene (6 bases). The CDR3 totals 16 residues. Germline CDR1 and CDR2: SGDLS and YYNGEE. The ends were cut back, 3 bases at V and 6 bases at J, with 22 bases in the middle. CDR3 region: CASSGGTLTPPREQYF. CDR3 coding DNA: TGTGCCAGCAGCGGCGGGACTCTCACCCCCCCCCGCGAGCAGTACTTC.

This clone appeared a few times. The V and J genes are TRBV7-9 and TRBJ1-1; D gene ambiguous. CDR1 and CDR2 (germline): SEHNR, FQNEAQ (reference sequence). Deletions cut 5 bases from V and 3 bases from J, with 7 bases between. The CDR3 spans 12 residues. This CDR3 is CASSTEDTEAFF. DNA for the CDR3: TGTGCCAGCAGCACTGAGGACACTGAAGCTTTCTTT. Supplemented by reference TRBV7-9 and TRBJ1-1, the full variable domain reads DTGVSQNPRHKITKRGQNVTFRCDPISEHNRLYWYRQTLGQGPEFLTYFQNEAQLEKSRLLSDRFSAERPKGSFSTLEIQRTEQGDSAMYLCASSTEDTEAFFGQGTRLTVV.

This clone has only a few counts. V usage is TRBV9 and J usage is TRBJ1-2; no reliable D call. CDR1 is SGDLS, CDR2 YYNGEE, per germline. The length of the CDR3 is 16 residues. V lost 4 bases, J lost 5 bases, and 21 bases lay in between. The CDR3 spells CASSPRTGGREYGYTF. The CDR3, as DNA: TGTGCCAGCAGCCCGAGGACCGGCGGGCGAGAGTATGGCTACACCTTC.

This clone came up a few times. The chain couples TRBV9 to TRBJ2-3, with D tentatively TRBD2 (7 bases). The V gene's germline CDR1 is SGDLS and CDR2 YYNGEE. This CDR3 spans 14 amino acids. The V and J ends lost 4 bases and 6 bases respectively, with 15 bases between them. The CDR3 sequence is CASSPRGGSDTQYF. CDR3 nucleotide sequence: TGTGCCAGCAGCCCGAGGGGGGGCAGTGATACGCAGTATTTT.

This chain joins TRBV6-5 and TRBJ2-3, with 9 bases aligning to TRBD1. Germline trimming cut 2 bases from V and 4 bases from J; bases unmatched to any gene: 4. The CDR3 sequence is 15 residues long. CDR1 is MNHEY and CDR2 is SVGAGI in the germline V gene. The CDR3 loop is CASSYGTGSADTQYF. In DNA, the CDR3 is TGTGCCAGCAGTTACGGGACAGGGTCTGCAGATACGCAGTATTTT.

The chain uses TRBV5-6 and TRBJ2-5; a possible D gene is TRBD1 (6 bases). This CDR3 comprises 13 residues. V lost 7 bases and J lost 4, with 14 bases in between. Per germline, CDR1 SGHDT and CDR2 YYEEEE. CDR3 bases: TGTGCCAGCCTATCCAGGGGCTTAGAGACCCAGTACTTC. Translated: CASLSRGLETQYF.

This clone was observed a handful of times. V is TRBV2 and J is TRBJ1-2; TRBD1 matches 7 bases. The germline V gene encodes CDR1 SNHLY and CDR2 FYNNEI. The V segment lost 3 bases and the J segment 8 bases; nucleotides outside the gene matches: 9. This CDR3 has 14 amino acids. The CDR3 sequence: CASSDQGGTGGYTF. The CDR3 DNA is TGTGCCAGCAGTGACCAAGGGGGCACGGGAGGCTACACCTTC.

The chain joins TRBV11-2 to TRBJ2-7; 8 nucleotides line up with TRBD1. The V gene's germline CDR1 is SGHAT and CDR2 FQNNGV. The trim removed 4 bases at V and 5 bases at J, leaving 13 bases unmatched. The CDR3 runs to 16 residues. The CDR3 region has the DNA TGTGCCAGCAGCTACAAACCGGGACAGGTAACTCACGAGCAGTACTTC. It codes for CASSYKPGQVTHEQYF.

This clone was observed a few times. The chain carries TRBV5-4 and TRBJ2-7, with 8 nucleotides matching TRBD1. CDR1 and CDR2 from the germline V gene are SGHNT and YYREEE (reference sequence). CDR3 length equals 15 residues. Trimming took 0 bases from V and 6 from J; bases not matched to a gene: 8. The chain's CDR3 is CASSLGTGPVSEQYF. The CDR3 DNA sequence: TGTGCCAGCAGCTTGGGGACAGGGCCAGTGAGCGAGCAGTACTTC.

The chain combines TRBV7-9 with TRBJ1-6; possibly TRBD1 for D (5 bases). Per germline, CDR1 SEHNR and CDR2 FQNEAQ (reference sequence). The CDR3 length is 16 residues. V dropped 2 bases and J dropped 5 bases, with 13 bases sitting between them. CDR3 sequence reads: CASSLSVGVDNSPLHF. CDR3 bases: TGTGCCAGCAGCTTATCGGTAGGGGTCGATAATTCACCCCTCCACTTT.

This clone was seen a handful of times. The rearrangement uses TRBV5-6 and TRBJ2-7; D gene ambiguous. CDR3 length equals 13 residues. Germline V gene lookup returns CDR1 SGHDT and CDR2 YYEEEE. V was cut by 4 bases and J by 4 bases, with 12 bases left in between. CDR3 residues: CASSKWSGYEQYF. The CDR3 nucleotides are TGTGCCAGCAGCAAATGGTCCGGGTACGAGCAGTACTTC.

The chain has TRBV11-2 and TRBJ2-1; D might be TRBD2 (6 bases). This CDR3 spans 13 amino acids. The germline CDR1 and CDR2 sequences are SGHAT and FQNNGV. V was trimmed by 1 base and J by 5 bases, leaving 6 bases between them. In nucleotides, the CDR3 is TGTGCCAGCAGCTTAGGGACTAACAATGAGCAGTTCTTC. It is translated as CASSLGTNNEQFF. Based on the CDR3 plus reference TRBV11-2 and TRBJ2-1, the full variable domain is EAGVAQSPRYKIIEKRQSVAFWCNPISGHATLYWYQQILGQGPKLLIQFQNNGVVDDSQLPKDRFSAERLKGVDSTLKIQPAKLEDSAVYLCASSLGTNNEQFFGPGTRLTVL.

This clone was seen only once. This chain connects TRBV7-2 to TRBJ1-4; D unclear. The V gene's germline CDR1 is SGHTA and CDR2 FQGNSA. The CDR3 has 13 residues. Trimming removed 4 bases from V and 4 bases from J, with 7 bases in between. The CDR3 region is CASSSPNNEKLFF. The CDR3 DNA is TGTGCCAGCAGCTCCCCGAATAATGAAAAACTGTTTTTT. The full variable domain, in which reference TRBV7-2 and TRBJ1-4 provide the parts outside the CDR3, is GAGVSQSPSNKVTEKGKDVELRCDPISGHTALYWYRQSLGQGLEFLIYFQGNSAPDKSGLPSDRFSAERTGGSVSTLTIQRTQQEDSAVYLCASSSPNNEKLFFGSGTQLSVL.

This clone was counted between two and nine times. The chain recombines TRBV10-3 with TRBJ2-1, with TRBD2 matching 13 bases. The V segment lost 8 bases and the J segment 0 bases; nucleotides outside the gene matches: 7. Looked up from germline, CDR1 is ENHRY and CDR2 is SYGVKD. This CDR3 has 17 amino acids. CDR3 nucleotides: TGTGCCATCGGGGGGACTAGCGGGGTTAGCTCCTACAATGAGCAGTTCTTC. Protein: CAIGGTSGVSSYNEQFF.

The chain uses TRBV16 and TRBJ2-2; D may correspond to TRBD1 or TRBD2 (5 bases each). This CDR3 has 12 amino acids. The germline CDR1 and CDR2 sequences are KGHSY and FQNENV. The V end lost 1 base, the J end lost 9 bases, and 6 bases lay between the germline ends. The CDR3 coding sequence is TGTGCCAGCAGCCAATGGGGACGGGAGCTGTTTTTT. Protein: CASSQWGRELFF.